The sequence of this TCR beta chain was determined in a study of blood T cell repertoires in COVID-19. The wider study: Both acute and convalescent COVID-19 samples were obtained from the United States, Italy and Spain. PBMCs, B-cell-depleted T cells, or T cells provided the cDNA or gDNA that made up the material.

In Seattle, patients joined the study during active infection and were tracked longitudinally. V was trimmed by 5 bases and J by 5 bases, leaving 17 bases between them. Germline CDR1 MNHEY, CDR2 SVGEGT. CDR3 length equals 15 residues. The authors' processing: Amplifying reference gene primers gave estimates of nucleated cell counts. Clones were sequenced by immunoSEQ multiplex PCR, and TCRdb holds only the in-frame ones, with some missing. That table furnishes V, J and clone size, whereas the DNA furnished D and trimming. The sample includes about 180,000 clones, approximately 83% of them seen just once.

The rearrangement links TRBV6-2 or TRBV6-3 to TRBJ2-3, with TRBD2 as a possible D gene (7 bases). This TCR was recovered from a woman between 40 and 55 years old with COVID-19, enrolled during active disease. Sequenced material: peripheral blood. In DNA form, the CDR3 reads TGTGCCAGCAGTCTGTGGGGGGGCCGGGGAGATACGCAGTATTTT. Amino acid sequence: CASSLWGGRGDTQYF.